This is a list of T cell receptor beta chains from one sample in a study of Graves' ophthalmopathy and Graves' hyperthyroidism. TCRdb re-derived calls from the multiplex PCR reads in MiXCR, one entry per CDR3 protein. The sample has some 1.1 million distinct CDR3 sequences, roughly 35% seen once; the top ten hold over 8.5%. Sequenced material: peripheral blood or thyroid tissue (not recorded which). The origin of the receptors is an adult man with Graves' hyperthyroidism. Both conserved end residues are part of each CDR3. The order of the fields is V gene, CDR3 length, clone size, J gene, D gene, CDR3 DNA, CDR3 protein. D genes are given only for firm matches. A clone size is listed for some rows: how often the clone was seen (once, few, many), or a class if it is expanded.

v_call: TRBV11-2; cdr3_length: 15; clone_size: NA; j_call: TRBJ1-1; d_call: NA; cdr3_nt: TGTGCCAGCAGCTTCGAAGGGCCCGGAAACACTGAAGCTTTCTTT; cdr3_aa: CASSFEGPGNTEAFF
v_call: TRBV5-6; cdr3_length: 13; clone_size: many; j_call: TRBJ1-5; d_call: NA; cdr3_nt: TGTGCCAGCAGCTGGGGGGGCAATCAGCCCCAGCATTTT; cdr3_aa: CASSWGGNQPQHF
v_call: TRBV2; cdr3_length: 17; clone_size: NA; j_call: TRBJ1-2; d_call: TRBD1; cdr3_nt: TGTGCCAGCAGCTCCGGCTTCGGGACAGGGGGGAACTATGGCTACACCTTC; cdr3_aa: CASSSGFGTGGNYGYTF
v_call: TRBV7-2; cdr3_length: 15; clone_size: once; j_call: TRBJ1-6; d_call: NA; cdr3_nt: TGTGCCAGCAGCCGAGGACAGCCGCCTAATTCACCCCTCCACTTT; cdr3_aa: CASSRGQPPNSPLHF
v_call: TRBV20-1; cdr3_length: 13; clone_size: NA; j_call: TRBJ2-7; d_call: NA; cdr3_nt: TGCAGTGCTAGACAGATCAGCTCCTACGAGCAGTACTTC; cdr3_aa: CSARQISSYEQYF
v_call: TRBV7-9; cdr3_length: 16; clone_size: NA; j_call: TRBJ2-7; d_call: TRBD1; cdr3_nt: TGTGCCAGCAGCCTATCCGGGACAGGGAGGATCTACGAGCAGTACTTC; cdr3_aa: CASSLSGTGRIYEQYF
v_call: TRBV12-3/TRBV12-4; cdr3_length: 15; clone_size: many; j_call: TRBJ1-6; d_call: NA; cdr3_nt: TGTGCCAGCAGTCCCTGGGCAACAGGGCGTTCACCCCTCCACTTT; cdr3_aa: CASSPWATGRSPLHF
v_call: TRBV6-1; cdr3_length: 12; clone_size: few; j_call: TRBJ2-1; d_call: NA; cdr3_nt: TGTGCCAGCAGTTACCGCTACAATGAGCAGTTCTTC; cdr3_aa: CASSYRYNEQFF
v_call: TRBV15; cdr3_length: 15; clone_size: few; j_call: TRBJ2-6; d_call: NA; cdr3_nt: TGTGCCACCAGCAGAGATGGGGACGGGGCCAACGTCCTGACTTTC; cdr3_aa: CATSRDGDGANVLTF
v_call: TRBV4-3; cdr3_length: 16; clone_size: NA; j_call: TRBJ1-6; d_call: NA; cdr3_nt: TGCGCCAGCAGCCAAGGACGTGACACATTCGGGTCTCCCCTCCACTTT; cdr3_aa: CASSQGRDTFGSPLHF
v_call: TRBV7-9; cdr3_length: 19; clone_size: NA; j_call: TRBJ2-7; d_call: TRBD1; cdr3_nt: TGTGCCAGCAGCCGGGGACCGGGACAGTCGTTGGAAGCTGACTACGAGCAGTACTTC; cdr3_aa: CASSRGPGQSLEADYEQYF
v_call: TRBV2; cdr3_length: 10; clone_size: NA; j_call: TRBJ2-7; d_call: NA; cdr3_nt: TGTGCCAGCAAGTTCTACGAGCAGTACTTC; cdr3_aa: CASKFYEQYF
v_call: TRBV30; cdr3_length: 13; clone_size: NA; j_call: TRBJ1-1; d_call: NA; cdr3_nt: TGTGCCTGGAGTGGGGGTTGGGTGACTGAAGCTTTCTTT; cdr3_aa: CAWSGGWVTEAFF
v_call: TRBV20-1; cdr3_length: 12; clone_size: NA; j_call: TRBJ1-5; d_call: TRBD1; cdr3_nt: TGCAGTGCTAGCAGACAGGGGGGCCCCCAGCATTTT; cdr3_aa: CSASRQGGPQHF
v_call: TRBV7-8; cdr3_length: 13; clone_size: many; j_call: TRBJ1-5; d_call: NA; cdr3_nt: TGTGCCAGCAGCTCAGTGGGCAATCAGCCCCAGCATTTT; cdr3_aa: CASSSVGNQPQHF
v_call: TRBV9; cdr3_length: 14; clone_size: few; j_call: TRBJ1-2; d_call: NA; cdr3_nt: TGTGCCAGCAGCGTAACGGGGGCGATGTCTGGCTACACCTTC; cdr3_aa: CASSVTGAMSGYTF
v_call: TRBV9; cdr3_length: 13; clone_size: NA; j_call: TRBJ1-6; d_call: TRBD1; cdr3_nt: TGTGCCAGTGGAGACAGGGAGGGTTCACCCCTCCACTTT; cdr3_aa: CASGDREGSPLHF
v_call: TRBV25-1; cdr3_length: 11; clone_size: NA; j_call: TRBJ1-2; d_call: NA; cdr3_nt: TGTGCCAGCAGTCGTAATGATGGCTACACCTTC; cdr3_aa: CASSRNDGYTF
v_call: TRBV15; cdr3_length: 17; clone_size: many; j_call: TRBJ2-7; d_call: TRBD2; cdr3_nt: TGTGCCACCAGCAGAGTGGTCGGCGGGGGGAGCTCCTACGAGCAGTACTTC; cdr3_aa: CATSRVVGGGSSYEQYF
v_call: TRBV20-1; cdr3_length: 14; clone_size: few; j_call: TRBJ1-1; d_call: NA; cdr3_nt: TGCAGTGCTAGATTCGGGTCTCCTGACGCTGAAGCTTTCTTT; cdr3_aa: CSARFGSPDAEAFF
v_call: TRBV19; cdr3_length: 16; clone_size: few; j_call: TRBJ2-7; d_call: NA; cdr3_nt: TGTGCCAGTAGTACCACCCGTTTGGGGGGAGGCCACGAGCAGTACTTC; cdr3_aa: CASSTTRLGGGHEQYF
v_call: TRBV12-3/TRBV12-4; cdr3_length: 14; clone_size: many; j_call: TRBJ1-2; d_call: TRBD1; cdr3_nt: TGTGCCAGCAGCCAGACAGGGGGCTCCTTTGGCTACACCTTC; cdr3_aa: CASSQTGGSFGYTF
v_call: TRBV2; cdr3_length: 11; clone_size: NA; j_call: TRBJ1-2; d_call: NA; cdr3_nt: TGTGCCGATAAGGGAATTTTGGGCTACACCTTC; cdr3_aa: CADKGILGYTF
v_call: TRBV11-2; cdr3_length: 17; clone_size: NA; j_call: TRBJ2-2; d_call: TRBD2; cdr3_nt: TGTGCCAGCAGCCACCCCCCGGGAGGGACCGGCACCGGGGAGCTGTTTTTT; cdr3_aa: CASSHPPGGTGTGELFF
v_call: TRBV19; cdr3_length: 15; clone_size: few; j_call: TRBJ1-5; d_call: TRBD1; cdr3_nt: TGTGCCAGTAGTATGGGCACAGGGGTAGCTCAGCCCCAGCATTTT; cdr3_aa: CASSMGTGVAQPQHF
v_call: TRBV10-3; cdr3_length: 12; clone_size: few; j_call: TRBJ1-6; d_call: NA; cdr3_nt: TGTGCATTATCGGATTATAATTCACCCCTCCACTTT; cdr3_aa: CALSDYNSPLHF
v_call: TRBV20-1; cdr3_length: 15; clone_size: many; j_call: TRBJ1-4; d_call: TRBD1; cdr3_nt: TGCAGTGCTAGAGATCGGGAAGGGGGCGGTGAAAAACTGTTTTTT; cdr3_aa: CSARDREGGGEKLFF
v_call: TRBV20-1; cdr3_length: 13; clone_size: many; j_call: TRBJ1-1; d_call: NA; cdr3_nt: TGCAGTGCTAGGAGACAGCTAGACACTGAAGCTTTCTTT; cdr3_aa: CSARRQLDTEAFF
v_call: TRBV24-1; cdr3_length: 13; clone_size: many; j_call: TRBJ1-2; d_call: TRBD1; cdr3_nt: TGTGCCACCAGTGAACAGGGGAGCTATGGCTACACCTTC; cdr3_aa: CATSEQGSYGYTF